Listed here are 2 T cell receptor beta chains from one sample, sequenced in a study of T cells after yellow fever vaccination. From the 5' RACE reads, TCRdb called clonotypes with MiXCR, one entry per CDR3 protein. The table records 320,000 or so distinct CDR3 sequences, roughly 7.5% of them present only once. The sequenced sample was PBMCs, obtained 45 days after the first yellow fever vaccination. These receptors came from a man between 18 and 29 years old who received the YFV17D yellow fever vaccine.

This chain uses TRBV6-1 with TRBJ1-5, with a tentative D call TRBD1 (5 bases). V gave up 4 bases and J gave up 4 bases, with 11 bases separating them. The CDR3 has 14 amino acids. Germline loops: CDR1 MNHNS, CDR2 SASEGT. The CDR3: CASSGGFSNQPQHF. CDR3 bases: TGTGCCAGCAGTGGGGGGTTCTCTAATCAGCCCCAGCATTTT.

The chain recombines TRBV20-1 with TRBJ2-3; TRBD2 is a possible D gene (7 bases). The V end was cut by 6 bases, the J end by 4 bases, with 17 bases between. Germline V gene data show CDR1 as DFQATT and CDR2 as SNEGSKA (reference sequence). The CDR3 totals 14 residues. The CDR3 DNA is TGCAGTGCAAAGAGTAGGGGGGGCCCAGATACGCAGTATTTT. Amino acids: CSAKSRGGPDTQYF.